These 19 T cell receptor beta chains were sequenced from one sample in a study of T cell responses to AZD1222 COVID-19 vaccine. The method was immunoSEQ multiplex PCR; TCRdb's version includes in-frame clones alone and lacks a portion of them. The data show about 100,000 clones, 89% seen once. The sample was peripheral blood, taken on day 0 of AZD1222 vaccination. Receptors originate from an adult in good health.

The chain carries TRBV5-1 and TRBJ1-1; 7 positions agree with TRBD1. V lost 3 bases to trimming and J lost 4 bases; unmatched junction nucleotides: 6. Germline CDR1 and CDR2: SGHRS and YFSETQ. The CDR3 loop spans 14 amino acids. CDR3 sequence (DNA): TGCGCCAGCAGCTCGACAGGGCGGGTCACTGAAGCTTTCTTT. Its protein product is CASSSTGRVTEAFF.

The V call is TRBV24-1, the J call TRBJ2-4, with unresolved D. V was shortened by 4 bases and J by 3 bases, with 6 bases between the two germline ends. CDR1 and CDR2 (germline): KGHDR, SFDVKD. The CDR3 consists of 13 residues. In DNA form, the CDR3 reads TGTGCCACCAGTGAGCCAGACAAAAACATTCAGTACTTC. Translation: CATSEPDKNIQYF.

The rearrangement joins TRBV5-1 to TRBJ2-3, with 9 nucleotides matching TRBD2. The CDR3 has 21 amino acids. The V and J ends lost 3 bases and 4 bases, in that order; junction bases with no gene match: 24. CDR1 and CDR2 from the germline V gene are SGHRS and YFSETQ. The CDR3: CASSSFRGSGSPRRVPDTQYF. The CDR3 DNA reads TGCGCCAGCAGCTCCTTTCGGGGTAGCGGGAGTCCCCGAAGGGTCCCAGATACGCAGTATTTT.

The chain carries TRBV6-2 or TRBV6-3 and TRBJ2-7; D may be TRBD1 or TRBD2 (5 bases each). Germline lookup yields CDR1 MNHEY and CDR2 SVGEGT. Trimming stripped 0 bases from V and 3 bases from J, with 12 bases between. This CDR3 is built from 15 residues. Here the CDR3 reads CASSYSARGGYEQYF. CDR3 bases: TGTGCCAGCAGTTACTCTGCCCGTGGGGGCTACGAGCAGTACTTC.

This chain links TRBV11-2 with TRBJ1-5; TRBD1 might be the D (6 bases). Germline-derived CDR1 and CDR2 are SGHAT and FQNNGV. Trimming shortened V by 5 bases and J by 8 bases, and 16 bases separated the two germline ends. This CDR3 has 14 residues. CDR3 nucleotides: TGTGCCAGCAGCCGGGGGGGGCTCCGTGAGCCCCAGCATTTT. It yields the protein CASSRGGLREPQHF.

The chain recombines TRBV7-2 with TRBJ2-5; D may be TRBD2 (6 bases). The CDR3 consists of 15 residues. V lost 3 bases and J 2 bases, leaving 13 bases between the germline ends. Per germline, CDR1 SGHTA and CDR2 FQGNSA. The CDR3 bases are TGTGCCAGCAGCTTTTATAACGGGGGACAAGAGACCCAGTACTTC. As protein: CASSFYNGGQETQYF.

This sequence joins TRBV6-5 and TRBJ1-1; D not resolved. Trimming pared 9 bases from V and 0 bases from J, leaving 14 bases between. The CDR3 totals 14 residues. Germline V lookup: CDR1 MNHEY, CDR2 SVGAGI. The CDR3 region is CASTTDFMNTEAFF. As DNA, the CDR3 is TGTGCCAGTACGACCGATTTCATGAACACTGAAGCTTTCTTT.

As for this clone: The junction differs from germline at one of its ends, possibly a read error. The chain combines TRBV7-2 with TRBJ2-7, with 9 bases that match TRBD2. The CDR3 runs 14 residues. Germline loops: CDR1 SGHTA, CDR2 FQGNSA. The CDR3 sequence is CASSLAGTSYEQYF. The CDR3 region has the DNA TGTGCCAGCAGCCTAGCGGGGACCTCCTACGAGCAGTACTTC.

This chain connects TRBV7-2 to TRBJ1-5; maybe TRBD1 (6 bases). Trimming took 5 bases from V and 7 from J, leaving 15 bases between them. The CDR3 has 14 residues. Germline CDR1 reads SGHTA; CDR2 reads FQGNSA. CDR3 region: CASSGGGPGQPQHF. The CDR3 DNA sequence: TGTGCCAGCAGCGGAGGGGGGCCGGGGCAGCCCCAGCATTTT.

V and J are TRBV4-3 and TRBJ1-4; 8 bases match TRBD1. After removal of 0 bases from V and 8 bases from J, the junction contained 8 bases not matched to a gene. The CDR3 is made up of 16 amino acids. Germline lookup yields CDR1 LGHNA and CDR2 YSLEER. The CDR3 DNA follows: TGCGCCAGCAGCCAAGATAGAGGACAGGGAGGGGAAAAACTGTTTTTT. It translates to CASSQDRGQGGEKLFF.

The rearrangement joins TRBV29-1 to TRBJ1-1, with D unclear. V was cut by 7 bases and J by 4 bases, with 16 bases left in between. This CDR3 is built from 13 residues. Germline V CDR1 and CDR2: SQVTM, ANQGSEA. The CDR3 bases are TGCAGCGCCCAATCCCAGGAGAGCACTGAAGCTTTCTTT. It is translated as CSAQSQESTEAFF.

This clone was picked up many times. The V gene is TRBV27, the J gene TRBJ1-2, with D possibly matching TRBD1 (6 bases). With 5 bases removed from V and 0 bases from J, the gap between germline ends came to 10 bases. CDR3 length equals 14 residues. The germline V gene encodes CDR1 MNHEY and CDR2 SMNVEV (reference sequence). DNA for the CDR3: TGTGCCAGCAGTGTACAGGGTGCTAACTATGGCTACACCTTC. It is translated as CASSVQGANYGYTF.

V gene TRBV24-1 combines with J gene TRBJ2-1; 9 nucleotides align to TRBD2. Trimming at V came to 0 bases and at J to 5 bases, leaving 4 bases not matched to a gene. CDR3 length: 16 residues. The germline V gene has CDR1 KGHDR and CDR2 SFDVKD. The CDR3 loop is CATSDLLSGRNNEQFF. Here the CDR3 DNA reads TGTGCCACCAGTGATTTGCTCAGCGGGAGGAACAATGAGCAGTTCTTC.

V and J are TRBV19 and TRBJ1-1, with no clear D. Trimming shortened V by 8 bases and J by 1 base, and 11 bases separated the two germline ends. The germline gives CDR1 LNHDA, CDR2 SQIVND (reference sequence). This CDR3 is built from 13 residues. CDR3 sequence: CASRREGNTEAFF. The CDR3 region has the DNA TGTGCCAGTCGGAGGGAGGGGAACACTGAAGCTTTCTTT. Full variable domain (remainder filled in from reference TRBV19 and TRBJ1-1): DGGITQSPKYLFRKEGQNVTLSCEQNLNHDAMYWYRQDPGQGLRLIYYSQIVNDFQKGDIAEGYSVSREKKESFPLTVTSAQKNPTAFYLCASRREGNTEAFFGQGTRLTVV.

The chain recombines TRBV11-2 with TRBJ2-1, with 7 bases lining up with TRBD1. This CDR3 is 17 amino acids long. Germline V CDR1 and CDR2: SGHAT, FQNNGV. V was clipped by 0 bases and J by 12 bases; unmatched bases: 17. CDR3 sequence reads: CASSLEFGTVPFQGQFF. The CDR3 bases are TGTGCCAGCAGCTTAGAGTTCGGGACAGTCCCCTTTCAGGGGCAGTTCTTC.

The chain recombines TRBV28 with TRBJ2-3, with D perhaps TRBD1 (6 bases). The CDR3 runs to 13 residues. The germline V and J ends were trimmed by 8 bases and 0 bases, with 9 bases remaining between them. The V gene's germline CDR1 is MDHEN and CDR2 SYDVKM. The CDR3 bases are TGTGCCAGCCGCAGGGGTAGCACAGATACGCAGTATTTT. As protein: CASRRGSTDTQYF.

This clone was counted only a few times. V gene TRBV28 combines with J gene TRBJ2-7; 8 bases align to TRBD1. Per the germline V gene, CDR1 is MDHEN and CDR2 is SYDVKM. The J segment lost 2 bases and the V segment lost 0 bases, leaving 3 bases of the junction unmatched. This CDR3 is 15 amino acids long. The CDR3 is CASSLWGTGTYEQYF. CDR3 DNA: TGTGCCAGCAGTTTATGGGGGACAGGAACCTACGAGCAGTACTTC.

This chain connects TRBV6-4 to TRBJ1-2, with D maybe TRBD1 (5 bases). The V gene lost 2 bases and the J gene lost 5 bases, with 6 bases spanning the gap. The CDR3 length is 12 residues. The germline gives CDR1 MRHNA, CDR2 SNTAGT. CDR3 nucleotide sequence: TGTGCCAGCAGTGACGGGGGGTATGGCTACACCTTC. It translates to CASSDGGYGYTF.

The rearrangement joins TRBV7-3 to TRBJ2-3; no firm D call. The CDR3 contains 14 residues. Germline V gene sequence: CDR1 SGHTA, CDR2 FQGTGA. V lost 1 base and J lost 0, with 5 bases in between. The CDR3 region is CASSLRLSTDTQYF. The CDR3 DNA sequence: TGTGCCAGCAGCTTAAGACTTAGCACAGATACGCAGTATTTT.